Described below is a single T cell receptor (beta chain) sequence and its context. The germline V gene has CDR1 MNHEY and CDR2 SMNVEV (reference sequence). This CDR3 spans 13 amino acids. Deletions cut 3 bases from V and 2 bases from J, with 7 bases between. These data originate in a study of CD8+ T cells in alopecia areata. Sorting from PBMCs produced CD4+ and CD8+ T cells. TCR sequencing used cDNA made by reverse transcription of extracted RNA. Assay: immunoSEQ multiplex PCR; the TCRdb copy retains only in-frame clones and omits some. Of 150,000 or so clones in the sample, around 57% are singletons; the top ten hold more than 4.5%.

Sequenced material: CD4+ T cells sorted from blood. V is TRBV27 and J is TRBJ2-5; unclear D gene. The TCR originated in a human donor in good health. Written as DNA, the CDR3 is TGTGCCAGCAGTTTGAATAGACAAGAGACCCAGTACTTC. It encodes CASSLNRQETQYF.